These 20 T cell receptor beta chains came from one sample sequenced in a study of Ad26.COV2.S vaccination and SARS-CoV-2 variants. Treatment in this sample: about 20 received Ad26.COV2.S at low or high dose, single or two shots; about 5 received placebo; per-sample allocation not given. Specimens were obtained on day 63 following the first vaccine or placebo injection. Measured with immunoSEQ multiplex PCR; TCRdb has only the in-frame clones, and not every one. Seen here are 300,000 to 450,000 clones, 85% observed once, and the top ten hold approximately 3.5%. The input for sequencing was peripheral blood, taken in a trial of Ad26.COV2.S vaccine versus placebo. These receptors all stem from a person aged 18-65 years who received the Ad26.COV2.S COVID-19 vaccine or a placebo.

This clone was seen more than once but under ten times. The rearrangement uses TRBV2 and TRBJ2-1; the match to TRBD1 covers 7 bases. The CDR3 spans 11 residues. J gave up 15 bases and V 5 bases, and 7 bases lay outside the gene matches. The germline CDR1 and CDR2 sequences are SNHLY and FYNNEI. The CDR3 DNA follows: TGTGCCAGCAGTTACAGGGGACCCCGGTTCTTC. It specifies CASSYRGPRFF.

The chain links TRBV18 to TRBJ1-4; D remains unclear. In germline, CDR1 is KGHSH, CDR2 LQKENI. CDR3 size: 14 residues. The V end lost 6 bases, the J end lost 6 bases, and 14 bases lay between the germline ends. The chain's CDR3 is CASSMVLGDEKLFF. CDR3 nucleotides: TGTGCCAGCTCCATGGTGCTGGGTGATGAAAAACTGTTTTTT.

The chain combines TRBV2 with TRBJ2-7, with 9 positions matching TRBD1. J was trimmed by 3 bases and V by 8 bases; bases with no gene match: 5. Germline values: CDR1 SNHLY, CDR2 FYNNEI. This CDR3 region has 13 residues. The CDR3 sequence: CASAGQGFYEQYF. The CDR3 DNA reads TGTGCCAGCGCGGGACAGGGATTCTACGAGCAGTACTTC.

This chain uses TRBV19 with TRBJ2-7; TRBD2 agrees at 14 bases. Per the germline V gene, CDR1 is LNHDA and CDR2 is SQIVND (reference sequence). V gave up 8 bases and J gave up 4 bases; unmatched junction bases: 13. The CDR3 length is 17 residues. The CDR3 loop reads CASRISGLAGEEYEQYF. The CDR3, as DNA: TGTGCCAGTCGAATCTCGGGACTAGCGGGGGAAGAATACGAGCAGTACTTC. Variable domain in full (rest from reference TRBV19 and TRBJ2-7): DGGITQSPKYLFRKEGQNVTLSCEQNLNHDAMYWYRQDPGQGLRLIYYSQIVNDFQKGDIAEGYSVSREKKESFPLTVTSAQKNPTAFYLCASRISGLAGEEYEQYFGPGTRLTVT.

This clone is a singleton in its sample. The J gene is TRBJ2-3, the V gene TRBV7-8, with 9 bases fitting TRBD2. The junction had 8 bases not matched to a gene; V was cut back by 5 bases and J by 5 bases. CDR1 is SGHVS and CDR2 is FQNEAQ in the germline V gene. The length of the CDR3 is 15 residues. CDR3 coding DNA: TGTGCCAGCAGCGATAGCGGGAGATTTGTAGATACGCAGTATTTT. It yields the protein CASSDSGRFVDTQYF.

This sequence joins TRBV5-4 and TRBJ2-3, with D possibly matching TRBD2 (6 bases). V was trimmed by 1 base and J by 6 bases, leaving 15 bases between them. CDR1 is SGHNT and CDR2 is YYREEE in the germline V gene (reference sequence). This CDR3 is 15 amino acids long. DNA of the CDR3: TGTGCCAGCAGCTTGAGCTGGGGGGTGGGGGATACGCAGTATTTT. Protein sequence: CASSLSWGVGDTQYF. Combining the CDR3 with reference TRBV5-4 and TRBJ2-3 gives the whole variable domain ETGVTQSPTHLIKTRGQQVTLRCSSQSGHNTVSWYQQALGQGPQFIFQYYREEENGRGNFPPRFSGLQFPNYSSELNVNALELDDSALYLCASSLSWGVGDTQYFGPGTRLTVL.

The genes are TRBV27 and TRBJ2-4, with D perhaps TRBD2 (6 bases). CDR3 size: 17 residues. Trimming cost V 6 bases and J 3 bases, with 21 bases left between them. Per germline, CDR1 MNHEY and CDR2 SMNVEV (reference sequence). CDR3 sequence (DNA): TGTGCCAGCAGCACAAGGGGTCAGGGAGGTGGCAAAAACATTCAGTACTTC. Protein product: CASSTRGQGGGKNIQYF.

The CDR3, as DNA: TGTGCCAGCAGCTTTAGGGAGGGCCTAAGCTCCTACAATGAGCAGTTCTTC. It translates to CASSFREGLSSYNEQFF. The gene calls are TRBV5-5 and TRBJ2-1; 7 bases line up with TRBD2. This CDR3 region has 17 residues. CDR1 is SGHKS and CDR2 is YYEKEE in the germline V gene (reference sequence). J lost 0 bases, V lost 2 bases, and 8 bases had no gene match.

To note about this clone: The same CDR3 arises from other DNA sequences in this sample as well. The V gene is TRBV28, the J gene TRBJ1-6; tentatively, D is TRBD1 (6 bases). Trimming shortened V by 6 bases and J by 7 bases, and 13 bases separated the two germline ends. Germline V CDR1 and CDR2: MDHEN, SYDVKM. This CDR3 is built from 14 residues. The CDR3, as DNA: TGTGCCAGCAGCTCCGGGACAAAAAATTCACCCCTCCACTTT. It translates to CASSSGTKNSPLHF. Supplemented by reference TRBV28 and TRBJ1-6, the full variable domain reads DVKVTQSSRYLVKRTGEKVFLECVQDMDHENMFWYRQDPGLGLRLIYFSYDVKMKEKGDIPEGYSVSREKKERFSLILESASTNQTSMYLCASSSGTKNSPLHFGNGTRLTVT.

The chain uses TRBV19 and TRBJ2-7; D is perhaps TRBD2 (6 bases). The germline V gene encodes CDR1 LNHDA and CDR2 SQIVND (reference sequence). Between the trimmed V and J ends, which lost 4 bases and 12 bases, there was a span of 19 bases. The CDR3 loop spans 13 amino acids. The CDR3 DNA reads TGTGCCAGTAGTAACCCGGGACTCCCGATCTGGTACTTC. As protein: CASSNPGLPIWYF.

The chain has TRBV5-6 and TRBJ2-7, with D perhaps TRBD1 (6 bases). V was trimmed by 4 bases and J by 5 bases, leaving 10 bases between them. The germline V gene has CDR1 SGHDT and CDR2 YYEEEE. The CDR3 runs to 12 residues. The CDR3 region has the DNA TGTGCCAGCAGCATTACAGGGAACGAGCAGTACTTC. This gives the protein CASSITGNEQYF. Full variable domain (remainder filled in from reference TRBV5-6 and TRBJ2-7): DAGVTQSPTHLIKTRGQQVTLRCSPKSGHDTVSWYQQALGQGPQFIFQYYEEEERQRGNFPDRFSGHQFPNYSSELNVNALLLGDSALYLCASSITGNEQYFGPGTRLTVT.

The chain couples TRBV6-5 to TRBJ2-5; D call uncertain. This CDR3 has 13 amino acids. The V end was cut by 0 bases, the J end by 7 bases, with 9 bases between. Germline values: CDR1 MNHEY, CDR2 SVGAGI. This CDR3 is CASSYSGGRTQYF. In DNA form, the CDR3 reads TGTGCCAGCAGTTACTCAGGCGGCAGGACCCAGTACTTC.

J is TRBJ2-5 and V is TRBV11-2; 8 nucleotides match TRBD1. J was trimmed by 3 bases and V by 3 bases; bases with no gene match: 12. The CDR3 totals 17 residues. From germline, CDR1 is SGHAT and CDR2 FQNNGV. This chain's CDR3 is CASSFLVQGAGEETQYF. The CDR3, as DNA: TGTGCCAGCAGCTTTCTTGTTCAGGGGGCTGGAGAAGAGACCCAGTACTTC.

The chain uses TRBV7-9 and TRBJ2-7, with 7 bases matching TRBD2. Germline V gives CDR1 SEHNR, CDR2 FQNEAQ (reference sequence). Unmatched junction bases numbered 8, after V lost 1 base and J lost 8 bases. The CDR3 has 14 amino acids. The CDR3 spells CASSLVIAGEKQYF. CDR3 DNA sequence: TGTGCCAGCAGCTTAGTCATTGCGGGAGAAAAGCAGTACTTC.

V and J are TRBV4-3 and TRBJ1-1, with D perhaps matching TRBD1 (6 bases). Germline V gene data show CDR1 as LGHNA and CDR2 as YSLEER. The CDR3 has 15 residues. Between the trimmed V and J ends, which lost 1 base and 1 base, there was a span of 10 bases. In DNA, the CDR3 is TGCGCCAGCAGCCAAGGAGGGGGACAGAACACTGAAGCTTTCTTT. This sequence encodes CASSQGGGQNTEAFF.

The rearrangement links TRBV7-2 to TRBJ1-2, with D perhaps TRBD1 (6 bases). Germline V gene sequence: CDR1 SGHTA, CDR2 FQGNSA. Between the trimmed V and J ends, which lost 3 bases and 8 bases, there was a span of 10 bases. The CDR3 covers 12 residues. CDR3 DNA: TGTGCCAGCAGCTTTAACACAGGGGGCTACACCTTC. Encoded protein: CASSFNTGGYTF.

V gene TRBV7-2 combines with J gene TRBJ2-1; D tentatively fits TRBD1 or TRBD2 (5 bases each). The CDR3 sequence is 14 residues long. Trimming left V 1 base short and J 9 bases short, with 13 bases between. Germline CDR1 is SGHTA and CDR2 is FQGNSA. CDR3 protein: CASSLEGLAGEQFF. The CDR3 nucleotides read TGTGCCAGCAGCTTAGAGGGGCTAGCTGGTGAGCAGTTCTTC. The whole variable domain, remainder taken from reference TRBV7-2 and TRBJ2-1, is GAGVSQSPSNKVTEKGKDVELRCDPISGHTALYWYRQSLGQGLEFLIYFQGNSAPDKSGLPSDRFSAERTGGSVSTLTIQRTQQEDSAVYLCASSLEGLAGEQFFGPGTRLTVL.

This chain connects TRBV7-8 to TRBJ2-5; possibly TRBD2 for D (6 bases). Trimming took off 0 bases at V and 0 bases at J, with 11 bases between the two ends. The CDR3 spans 16 residues. The germline V gene encodes CDR1 SGHVS and CDR2 FQNEAQ. As DNA, the CDR3 is TGTGCCAGCAGCTTAGCGGGAGGCCCGTACCAAGAGACCCAGTACTTC. It translates to CASSLAGGPYQETQYF. Together with reference TRBV7-8 and TRBJ2-5, the CDR3 gives the full variable domain: GAGVSQSPRYKVAKRGQDVALRCDPISGHVSLFWYQQALGQGPEFLTYFQNEAQLDKSGLPSDRFFAERPEGSVSTLKIQRTQQEDSAVYLCASSLAGGPYQETQYFGPGTRLLVL.

The J gene is TRBJ1-3, the V gene TRBV7-2; a possible D gene is TRBD1 (5 bases). The germline V and J ends were trimmed by 4 bases and 4 bases, with 5 bases remaining between them. This CDR3 contains 12 residues. Per the germline V gene, CDR1 is SGHTA and CDR2 is FQGNSA. CDR3 protein: CASSWGGNTIYF. CDR3 coding DNA: TGTGCCAGCAGCTGGGGGGGAAACACCATATATTTT.

The V gene is TRBV5-1, the J gene TRBJ2-3; maybe TRBD1 (5 bases). Trimming stripped 1 base from V and 3 bases from J, with 6 bases between. This CDR3 region has 13 residues. In germline, CDR1 is SGHRS, CDR2 YFSETQ. The CDR3 coding sequence is TGCGCCAGCAGCTTGACAGGAACAGATACGCAGTATTTT. Protein product: CASSLTGTDTQYF.